The T cell receptor (beta chain) described here comes from a study of CXCR3-negative and CXCR3-positive naive CD8 T cells. Study-wide findings and caveats: TRB CDR3 hydrophobicity was greater in CXCR3-positive naive cells than in CXCR3-negative naive cells.

Researchers prepared the TRB cDNA libraries using 5' RACE with UMI labels. TCRdb reprocessed the 5' RACE reads and stores each CDR3 protein as one record, lacking DNA. This sample contains over 150,000 distinct CDR3 sequences. The length of the CDR3 is 15 residues. Germline values: CDR1 SGHRS, CDR2 YFSETQ. With respect to this clonotype: The antigen remains undetermined.

The chain is built from TRBV5-1 and TRBJ2-1; TCRdb proposes TRBD2, but this gene call is untestable without DNA. The source of this sequence is a human donor in good health. Some clones in this sample may be carry-over from other donors' samples. Source material: naive CXCR3+ CD8+ T cells from blood. The subset here: CD45RO-CCR7+CD27+CD95- naive CD8+ T cells expressing CXCR3 (TNR3+). The CDR3 sequence: CASSFKGSSYNEQFF. Full variable domain (outside the CDR3, taken from reference TRBV5-1 and TRBJ2-1): KAGVTQTPRYLIKTRGQQVTLSCSPISGHRSVSWYQQTPGQGLQFLFEYFSETQRNKGNFPGRFSGRQFSNSRSEMNVSTLELGDSALYLCASSFKGSSYNEQFFGPGTRLTVL.